These 10 T cell receptor beta chains were all obtained from the same sample, sequenced in a study of T cell repertoires in cytomegalovirus infection. TCRdb ran MiXCR on the reads and lists one entry per CDR3 protein. The table has 100,000 to 150,000 distinct CDR3 sequences, around 32% seen once. No cognate antigen is known for these TCRs. The specimen comprised CD8+ T cells from cultured PBMCs, sampled from culture after CMV antigen stimulation. Receptor source: a human donor in good health (CMV status not recorded). Some clones in this sample may be carry-over from other donors' samples.

The V call is TRBV2, the J call TRBJ2-5; D is possibly TRBD1 (5 bases). The CDR3 extends over 16 amino acids. Germline V gene lookup returns CDR1 SNHLY and CDR2 FYNNEI. V shed 2 bases and J shed 3 bases, with 16 bases lying between them. The CDR3 sequence: CASSELQNQGEETQYF. The CDR3, as DNA: TGTGCCAGCAGTGAATTGCAAAACCAAGGGGAAGAGACCCAGTACTTC.

This rearrangement joins TRBV20-1 to TRBJ2-7; D gene unclear. The V gene lost 5 bases and the J gene lost 4 bases, with 15 bases spanning the gap. Germline V gives CDR1 DFQATT, CDR2 SNEGSKA (reference sequence). The CDR3 sequence is 13 residues long. CDR3 sequence (DNA): TGCAGTGCTCCCCGGTTTGGGGAATACGAGCAGTACTTC. Its translation: CSAPRFGEYEQYF.

V is TRBV5-4 and J is TRBJ2-7; 7 positions agree with TRBD2. Trimming at V came to 3 bases and at J to 2 bases, leaving 5 bases not matched to a gene. The CDR3 runs 14 residues. Germline CDR1 and CDR2: SGHNT and YYREEE (reference sequence). The CDR3 nucleotides read TGTGCCAGCAGCTCCGGAGGGAGGGCCTACGAGCAGTACTTC. Its translation: CASSSGGRAYEQYF.

Written as DNA, the CDR3 is TGCGCCAGCAGCCAAGGCATGACCTCGAGGAGGGTGGCTTTCTTT. Translated, it gives CASSQGMTSRRVAFF. This chain joins TRBV4-1 and TRBJ1-1; no definite D call. The CDR3 contains 15 residues. Between the trimmed V and J ends, which lost 1 base and 11 bases, there was a span of 20 bases. CDR1 and CDR2 (germline): MGHRA, YSYEKL.

The genes are TRBV5-5 and TRBJ1-1; the match to TRBD1 covers 10 bases. V lost 1 base, J lost 1 base, and 10 bases stayed unmatched. The CDR3 sequence is 18 residues long. Germline V gene sequence: CDR1 SGHKS, CDR2 YYEKEE (reference sequence). In DNA, the CDR3 is TGTGCCAGCAGCTTGAGGGACAGGGGCAGGTCCGGGAACACTGAAGCTTTCTTT. Residues: CASSLRDRGRSGNTEAFF.

The chain employs TRBV19 and TRBJ1-5; no clear D. With 9 bases removed from V and 3 bases from J, the gap between germline ends came to 12 bases. CDR1 is LNHDA, CDR2 SQIVND, per germline (reference sequence). There are 13 residues in the CDR3. The CDR3 loop reads CASSMGNNQPQHF. The CDR3 DNA is TGTGCCAGCTCCATGGGTAACAATCAGCCCCAGCATTTT.

This clonotype was recorded a few times. V and J are TRBV19 and TRBJ1-1, with D maybe TRBD1 (5 bases). Germline CDR1 LNHDA, CDR2 SQIVND (reference sequence). The CDR3 has 15 residues. V lost 7 bases to trimming and J lost 3 bases, with 18 bases between them. DNA of the CDR3: TGTGCCAGTACCCCCTCGGTGGGGGGTTACACTGAAGCTTTCTTT. This translates into CASTPSVGGYTEAFF.

This chain connects TRBV2 to TRBJ1-3, with 9 bases fitting TRBD1. With V trimmed by 6 bases and J by 1 base, 19 bases remained unmatched. Germline-derived CDR1 and CDR2 are SNHLY and FYNNEI. This CDR3 comprises 20 residues. The CDR3 DNA follows: TGTGCCAGCAGCACCGATTTGACAGGGGGTTCCTACGAGTCTGGAAACACCATATATTTT. It specifies CASSTDLTGGSYESGNTIYF. Looking up the rest from reference TRBV2 and TRBJ1-3 gives the full variable domain: EPEVTQTPSHQVTQMGQEVILRCVPISNHLYFYWYRQILGQKVEFLVSFYNNEISEKSEIFDDQFSVERPDGSNFTLKIRSTKLEDSAMYFCASSTDLTGGSYESGNTIYFGEGSWLTVV.

The chain carries TRBV12-3 or TRBV12-4 and TRBJ1-3; no clear D gene. The CDR3 sequence is 12 residues long. Trimming pared 3 bases from V and 2 bases from J, leaving 2 bases between. CDR3 sequence: CASSFAGNTIYF. DNA of the CDR3: TGTGCCAGCAGTTTTGCTGGAAACACCATATATTTT.

The CDR3 protein is CASSRPGATENTEAFF. The DNA for the CDR3 is TGTGCCAGCAGCCGCCCCGGGGCGACCGAGAACACTGAAGCTTTCTTT. The chain joins TRBV9 to TRBJ1-1, with D possibly being TRBD1 (5 bases). V was cut by 4 bases and J by 1 base, with 17 bases left in between. Germline lookup yields CDR1 SGDLS and CDR2 YYNGEE. This CDR3 is 16 amino acids long. The entire variable domain, with the rest obtained from reference TRBV9 and TRBJ1-1, is as follows: DSGVTQTPKHLITATGQRVTLRCSPRSGDLSVYWYQQSLDQGLQFLIQYYNGEERAKGNILERFSAQQFPDLHSELNLSSLELGDSALYFCASSRPGATENTEAFFGQGTRLTVV.